This T cell receptor beta chain was sequenced in a study of cytomegalovirus exposure and HLA in healthy donors (dated by TCRdb to 2017 to 2019). Looking at the study overall: In an earlier analysis of 450 to 750 of the donors, 250 to 300 Gb of sequence data and 90 million to 130 million unique TCR beta sequences from 150 million to 200 million T cells were reported. Because of strong linkage in the cohort, roughly five DR-DQ haplotypes were treated as single units for association and clustering. The study combined high-throughput TCR immunosequencing, statistical association of individual TCRs with disease status, and machine learning to predict cytomegalovirus infection status. The number of typed donors differed by locus: roughly 629-640 for A, B, C, DRB1 and DQB1; some 500 for DQA1; about 600 for DPA1; and roughly 450 for DPB1. Besides the first cohort of about 730 subjects, a separate validation cohort made up of 90 to 150 different subjects was used. Rather than using new phenotypic data, the later analysis identified candidate immune exposures from TCR beta sequences and from how often those sequences occurred across donors. Among over 350 genotyped donors of the cohort, an average of 235,054 unique TCR beta nucleotide sequences were sequenced per donor, around a sixth of them non-productive. The aim of the study was to test whether cataloging public T cell receptors could identify signatures of past pathogen exposure. Class I and class II HLA loci were covered by the typing at four-digit resolution. A later genetic analysis took genome-wide SNP genotypes for about three fifths of the 666 donors and used that subset as a discovery cohort. The study used immunosequencing to profile the T cell repertoires of 666 subjects and linked those repertoires to cytomegalovirus serostatus. All discovery cohort repertoires had been generated using a single sequencing platform. Donor age, sex, ethnicity and CMV serostatus were collected together with the repertoire data. In an earlier analysis of roughly 540 of the donors, high-throughput TCR beta sequencing was used to judge whether each TCR beta V gene segment behaved as functional or pseudogenic. Of the roughly 390 genotyped donors, approximately 81% were placed in the genetic ancestry cluster associated with self-reported Caucasian donors. An early release that covered around 590 HLA-typed donors contained approximately 300 gigabases of sequencing data and about 93 million unique TCR sequences. A later analysis re-examined previously published TCR beta repertoires from more than 600 donors and added high-resolution HLA genotyping to investigate patterns of TCR occurrence. The investigation overall reported the following: For the cohort, immune exposure information was limited to CMV serostatus. The classifier was reported to diagnose cytomegalovirus status with high specificity and sensitivity in both the original cohort and the validation cohort. A later analysis found that most CMV-associated TCR beta chains appeared HLA-restricted, with HLA associations seemingly driven largely by CMV exposure. Only TCR beta chains were sequenced in this cohort, and the absence of alpha or paired-chain data limited detectable features. According to the authors, the approach could potentially be generalized to other disease states and immunological phenotypes. In vitro tests confirmed that a few of the cytomegalovirus-associated TCR beta chains recognize cytomegalovirus antigens. Strong co-occurrence of HLA alleles, especially DR and DQ, made assigning TCR associations to individual alleles difficult. Correlated functional status among segregating V segments might reflect linkage disequilibrium, but an unknown experimental factor could not be ruled out. A later genetic analysis reported fewer N-insertions in productive TCRs among donors in an Asian-associated ancestry cluster than the roughly 700-donor mean. HLA typing was unavailable for some donors at each locus, so association tests used only the typed subset. Because counts were too low, some 17 rarely observed V segments, including chromosome 9 orphons, were left out of the earlier analysis of 587 of the donors. The study listed 150 to 200 TCR beta chains as associated with cytomegalovirus. In a later analysis, around 15,000 TCR beta sequences were associated with specific HLA alleles at a false discovery rate of 0.05. A later analysis found that HLA-associated TCR beta chains were more clonally expanded and had lower generation probabilities than equally common non-associated chains. A further reported finding was that TCR beta sequences accurately predicted the HLA-A and HLA-B alleles for most subjects in the first cohort. Some IMGT-functional V segments, including TRBV6-2 and TRBV6-3, could not be distinguished by the 87-base-pair reads and were therefore excluded. The sequencing pipeline was judged likely to have produced a cluster of highly shared sequence variants as a technical artifact. Several of the top co-occurrence clusters appeared to be linked to parvovirus B19, influenza, CMV and Epstein-Barr virus, according to a later analysis. A later genetic analysis associated a missense DCLRE1C variant with V-gene and J-gene trimming of TCR beta chains, and an independent cohort replicated the association. Roughly uniform sequencing depth across donors was assumed in presence/absence analyses, although this assumption may not hold. Most TCR sequences were observed very rarely across donors, whereas some public TCRs were present in many individuals. A later analysis found that TCR association rates varied across HLA loci, with DRB1 alleles showing the most associated TCRs and HLA-C alleles the fewest. An earlier analysis of 587 of the donors showed that most TCR beta V segments appeared in productive rearrangements either about 90% or about 30% of the time, which broadly matched IMGT annotations.

The table lists this clone with a count of one. The antigen it recognizes is unknown. No quality values exist for individual bases; no much larger clone is one base distant. The protocol used for the library was the immunoSEQ multiplex PCR assay. For the multiplex PCR, a mixture combining 60 forward primers for TCR Vbeta segments and 13 reverse primers for TCR Jbeta segments was used. The CDR3 region of rearranged TCR beta genes was amplified from genomic DNA with a multiplex PCR assay. The Illumina HiSeq System was used to sequence the amplified TCR beta libraries as 87-base-pair reads. Turning to the authors' computational methods: In a later analysis, tens of millions of unique TCR beta chains were counted across the 500 to 850 repertoires, and roughly 9.9 million of these chains were shared by at least two donors. Raw reads were error-corrected and collapsed into unique sequences with a nearest-neighbor algorithm that merged closely related sequences to remove PCR and sequencing errors. V, D and J gene segments were assigned by aligning CDR3 sequences to IMGT reference sequences. For a sequence to be retained, a match of at least six nucleotides to both a V gene segment and a J gene segment was required. Rearrangements were classified as productive when the CDR3 lacked stop codons and remained in frame with V and J, and all other rearrangements were classified as non-productive. Following IMGT convention, CDR3 was defined as the stretch from the second conserved V-encoded cysteine to the conserved J-encoded phenylalanine. Sequences without an unambiguous match to a single V gene segment were excluded from the earlier analysis of about 600 of the donors. In an earlier analysis of 587 of the donors, V segments were called functional above 56.7% productive rearrangements and were called segregating when the between-donor standard deviation exceeded 5%. To diagnose cytomegalovirus status from the catalog of TCR beta chain sequences, a statistical classification framework was built. In a later analysis, TCR nucleotide sequences were compared against IMGT/GENE-DB human TR gene sequences so that V and J genes could be assigned. In a later analysis, CDR3 sequences and most-parsimonious VDJ recombination scenarios were assigned using the TCRdist pipeline. A later analysis defined each TCR beta chain by its CDR3 amino acid sequence plus V-gene family, and excluded reads lacking a unique V-gene family. In a later analysis, fewer than 600 highly shared, low-generation-probability nucleotide sequences were removed to address suspected cross-contamination and a sequencing artifact. In a later analysis, a clonal expansion index for each public chain was calculated from normalized within-repertoire ranks of inferred template counts. Generation probabilities in a later analysis came from a VDJ recombination model fitted to out-of-frame rearrangements, and those results were checked against IGoR. A later analysis scored TCR-TCR, TCR-HLA and TCR-CMV co-occurrence with hypergeometric tests, applying a repertoire-size bias correction to TCR pairs. In a later analysis, false discovery rates were estimated by permuting HLA or CMV assignments 20 times. In a later analysis, co-occurring TCRs were grouped using DBSCAN, with TCRdist sequence similarity added in when clustering inside HLA-allele-positive subsets. For co-occurrence clustering, repertoires with fewer than 30,000 or more than 120,000 public chains were excluded, along with several repertoires with anomalous nucleotide sharing. Here the immuneACCESS table is served through TCRdb, limited to in-frame sequences with V and J called. Missing clones are a known gap in these copies; in checked studies unresolved V genes cover under half, and the rest lacks a known reason. D and trimming come from the DNA, and the V and J calls and clone size come from that table. This sample holds 200,000 or so clones; around 82% were observed only once. Of the sample, about 0.26% falls within the top ten clones.

In total, approximately 610 healthy bone marrow donors made up the cohort. Cohort members were all nominally healthy when sampled, although unrecorded immune exposures were likely present. The donor tested CMV seronegative, placing the donor among the 350 or so seronegative members of the cohort. A peripheral blood sample was provided by each donor, and peripheral blood mononuclear cells were used for TCR beta sequencing. Genomic DNA was extracted from the blood cell samples with the Qiagen DNeasy Blood Extraction Kit. The germline V gene gives CDR1 as SGDLS and CDR2 as YYNGEE. Including the terminal cysteine and phenylalanine, the CDR3 comprises 12 residues. This entry keeps only the CDR3 DNA: 36 bases, framed from base 1. V was cut back by 4 bases and J by 10 bases, leaving a gap of 14 bases between them.

This clonotype was sampled from a boy aged 5-17 years in good health and CMV-seronegative. The chain was built from TRBV9 and TRBJ1-2, with no reliable assignment of the D segment. The sequencing input was PBMCs. CDR3 sequence: CASSFPGLLYTF. The DNA reads TGTGCCAGCAGCTTCCCGGGTTTACTCTACACCTTC.